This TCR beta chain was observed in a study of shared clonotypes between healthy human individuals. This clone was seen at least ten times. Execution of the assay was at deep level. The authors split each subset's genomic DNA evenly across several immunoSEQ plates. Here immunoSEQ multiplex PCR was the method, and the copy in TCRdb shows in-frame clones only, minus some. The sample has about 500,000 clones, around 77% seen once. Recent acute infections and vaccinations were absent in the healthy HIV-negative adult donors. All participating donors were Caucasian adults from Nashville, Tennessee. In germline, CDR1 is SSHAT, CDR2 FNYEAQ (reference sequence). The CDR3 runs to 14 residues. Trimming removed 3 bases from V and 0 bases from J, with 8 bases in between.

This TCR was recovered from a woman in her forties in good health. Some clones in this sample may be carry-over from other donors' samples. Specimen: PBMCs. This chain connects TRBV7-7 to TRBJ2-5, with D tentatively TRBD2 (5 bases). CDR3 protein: CASSFGADQETQYF. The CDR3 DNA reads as TGTGCCAGCAGCTTCGGAGCGGACCAAGAGACCCAGTACTTC.